One and the same sample provided the 26 T cell receptor beta chains below, sequenced in a study of cytomegalovirus exposure and HLA in healthy donors. PCR involved 60 Vbeta and 13 Jbeta primers. Profiling relied on immunoSEQ multiplex PCR, and the TCRdb table lists in-frame clones only, not all of them. The data hold about 110,000 clones, with roughly four fifths observed a single time. Specimen: PBMCs. These receptors came from a male donor in good health and CMV-seropositive.

The V call is TRBV4-1, the J call TRBJ1-1, with D unresolved. The length of the CDR3 is 13 residues. The germline gives CDR1 MGHRA, CDR2 YSYEKL. Trimming left V 3 bases short and J 0 bases short, with 5 bases between. In DNA, the CDR3 is TGCGCCAGCAGCCAGACACTGAACACTGAAGCTTTCTTT. The encoded protein is CASSQTLNTEAFF.

The rearrangement links TRBV5-4 to TRBJ1-5; 10 nucleotides line up with TRBD1. J gave up 7 bases and V 4 bases, and 5 bases lay outside the gene matches. This CDR3 has 14 residues. CDR1 is SGHNT and CDR2 is YYREEE in the germline V gene (reference sequence). CDR3 DNA sequence: TGTGCCAGCAGCATGACAGGGGGCGGGCAGCCCCAGCATTTT. As protein: CASSMTGGGQPQHF.

This chain joins TRBV5-1 and TRBJ1-4; TRBD1 matches 12 bases. V gave up 4 bases and J gave up 7 bases; unmatched junction bases: 5. Germline CDR1 reads SGHRS; CDR2 reads YFSETQ. The CDR3 runs 15 residues. The CDR3 spells CASSGGTGGGEKLFF. The CDR3 coding sequence is TGCGCCAGCAGCGGAGGGACAGGGGGCGGTGAAAAACTGTTTTTT. Combining the CDR3 with reference TRBV5-1 and TRBJ1-4 gives the whole variable domain KAGVTQTPRYLIKTRGQQVTLSCSPISGHRSVSWYQQTPGQGLQFLFEYFSETQRNKGNFPGRFSGRQFSNSRSEMNVSTLELGDSALYLCASSGGTGGGEKLFFGSGTQLSVL.

The rearrangement uses TRBV5-4 and TRBJ2-1, with 13 bases fitting TRBD2. This CDR3 is built from 16 residues. V gave up 0 bases and J gave up 7 bases; unmatched junction bases: 4. CDR1 and CDR2 from the germline V gene are SGHNT and YYREEE (reference sequence). The CDR3 DNA sequence: TGTGCCAGCAGCTTGGCCCCGACTAGCGGGAGGAATGAGCAGTTCTTC. Residues: CASSLAPTSGRNEQFF.

The V call is TRBV15, the J call TRBJ2-3, with TRBD2 matching over 7 bases. Germline values: CDR1 LNHNV, CDR2 YYDKDF (reference sequence). The V segment lost 0 bases and the J segment 6 bases; nucleotides outside the gene matches: 9. This CDR3 comprises 16 residues. CDR3 region: CATSRDGAGVSDTQYF. CDR3 sequence (DNA): TGTGCCACCAGCAGAGATGGGGCGGGAGTTTCGGATACGCAGTATTTT.

The CDR3 DNA sequence: TGTGCCAGCAGCCCCACGACAGGGGAAACCGGGGAGCTGTTTTTT. Its translation: CASSPTTGETGELFF. V is TRBV7-9 and J is TRBJ2-2; 8 bases match TRBD1. Per germline, CDR1 SEHNR and CDR2 FQNEAQ (reference sequence). This CDR3 spans 15 amino acids. Germline trimming cut 5 bases from V and 5 bases from J; bases unmatched to any gene: 7.

The gene calls are TRBV28 and TRBJ2-7, with 7 bases that match TRBD2. J lost 5 bases, V lost 3 bases, and 7 bases had no gene match. Germline V gives CDR1 MDHEN, CDR2 SYDVKM. CDR3 size: 14 residues. The CDR3 bases are TGTGCCAGCAGTTTCGCGGGAGAGAGTCACGAGCAGTACTTC. Its protein is CASSFAGESHEQYF.

This rearrangement joins TRBV6-1 to TRBJ1-2; perhaps TRBD1 as D (6 bases). This CDR3 has 15 amino acids. Germline values: CDR1 MNHNS, CDR2 SASEGT. V was pared by 4 bases and J by 5 bases, with 17 bases between. CDR3 sequence reads: CASSGYQDSGYGYTF. The DNA of the CDR3 is TGTGCCAGCAGTGGATACCAGGACAGTGGGTATGGCTACACCTTC.

The J gene is TRBJ2-7, the V gene TRBV7-2; 7 bases fit TRBD2. Trimming took 1 base from V and 5 from J; bases not matched to a gene: 8. This CDR3 comprises 15 residues. Germline V gives CDR1 SGHTA, CDR2 FQGNSA. The CDR3 DNA follows: TGTGCCAGCAGCTTAGAGTCTGCGGGAGTACACGAGCAGTACTTC. Translated: CASSLESAGVHEQYF.

The J gene is TRBJ1-5, the V gene TRBV10-3; possible D gene TRBD1, 6 bases. The CDR3 is made up of 16 amino acids. With 2 bases removed from V and 3 bases from J, the gap between germline ends came to 14 bases. Germline lookup yields CDR1 ENHRY and CDR2 SYGVKD. The CDR3 is CAISERGGDDNQPQHF. The CDR3 DNA follows: TGTGCCATCAGTGAGAGGGGGGGAGATGACAATCAGCCCCAGCATTTT.

This chain connects TRBV6-1 to TRBJ2-1; TRBD1 matches 9 bases. This CDR3 spans 15 amino acids. From germline, CDR1 is MNHNS and CDR2 SASEGT. The J segment lost 4 bases and the V segment lost 6 bases, leaving 7 bases of the junction unmatched. The CDR3 spells CASSPEGQGYNEQFF. CDR3 coding DNA: TGTGCCAGCAGCCCCGAGGGACAGGGATACAATGAGCAGTTCTTC.

The chain recombines TRBV6-1 with TRBJ2-7; 7 bases agree with TRBD2. The germline gives CDR1 MNHNS, CDR2 SASEGT. J lost 3 bases, V lost 6 bases, and 11 bases had no gene match. The CDR3 has 15 residues. In DNA, the CDR3 is TGTGCCAGCAGACCCCCCGTTGGGAGGGACTACGAGCAGTACTTC. It codes for CASRPPVGRDYEQYF.

V gene TRBV15 combines with J gene TRBJ2-7; the match to TRBD2 covers 10 bases. Germline V gives CDR1 LNHNV, CDR2 YYDKDF (reference sequence). Losses at the gene ends were 3 bases for V and 3 bases for J; bases not matched to a gene: 5. This CDR3 has 15 residues. CDR3 residues: CATSREASGGYEQYF. The CDR3 coding sequence is TGTGCCACCAGCAGGGAGGCTAGCGGGGGCTACGAGCAGTACTTC. The full variable domain, in which reference TRBV15 and TRBJ2-7 provide the parts outside the CDR3, is DAMVIQNPRYQVTQFGKPVTLSCSQTLNHNVMYWYQQKSSQAPKLLFHYYDKDFNNEADTPDNFQSRRPNTSFCFLDIRSPGLGDTAMYLCATSREASGGYEQYFGPGTRLTVT.

The chain has TRBV11-3 and TRBJ1-5, with 8 bases aligning to TRBD1. Trimming cost V 8 bases and J 4 bases; bases outside gene matches: 13. Germline CDR1 is SGHNT and CDR2 is YENEEA. This CDR3 is 16 amino acids long. The CDR3 loop reads CASFGARGPPNQPQHF. The CDR3 bases are TGTGCCAGCTTTGGGGCCAGGGGGCCTCCGAATCAGCCCCAGCATTTT. Together with reference TRBV11-3 and TRBJ1-5, the CDR3 gives the full variable domain: EAGVVQSPRYKIIEKKQPVAFWCNPISGHNTLYWYLQNLGQGPELLIRYENEEAVDDSQLPKDRFSAERLKGVDSTLKIQPAELGDSAVYLCASFGARGPPNQPQHFGDGTRLSIL.

As DNA, the CDR3 is TGCGCCAGCAGCCACCTGCCGGGACAGGGCTCCTCTGGGGCCAACGTCCTGACTTTC. It encodes CASSHLPGQGSSGANVLTF. The rearrangement joins TRBV4-1 to TRBJ2-6; 9 bases fit TRBD1. V dropped 3 bases and J dropped 0; count of bases not matched to a gene: 9. Germline V gene sequence: CDR1 MGHRA, CDR2 YSYEKL. The CDR3 covers 19 residues.

The chain has TRBV18 and TRBJ2-5, with 7 bases identical to TRBD2. The CDR3 totals 15 residues. J lost 1 base, V lost 3 bases, and 5 bases had no gene match. Germline values: CDR1 KGHSH, CDR2 LQKENI. CDR3 nucleotides: TGTGCCAGCTCACCGACTAGCCCAACCCAAGAGACCCAGTACTTC. Translated, it gives CASSPTSPTQETQYF.

This sequence joins TRBV30 and TRBJ1-1, with 12 bases matching TRBD1. Losses at the gene ends were 0 bases for V and 5 bases for J; bases not matched to a gene: 7. This CDR3 is built from 16 residues. The germline V gene has CDR1 GTSNPN and CDR2 SVGIG (reference sequence). CDR3 sequence: CAWSVPGQGARTEAFF. In DNA, the CDR3 is TGTGCCTGGAGTGTGCCGGGACAGGGGGCGAGGACTGAAGCTTTCTTT.

This clone has a single count. The rearrangement uses TRBV30 and TRBJ1-2, with D unclear. V was pared by 4 bases and J by 6 bases, with 12 bases between. Germline V CDR1 and CDR2: GTSNPN, SVGIG (reference sequence). This CDR3 comprises 12 residues. The CDR3 sequence is CAWTLAVHGYTF. The CDR3, as DNA: TGTGCCTGGACATTGGCGGTTCATGGCTACACCTTC.

This chain uses TRBV7-9 with TRBJ2-2, with 7 bases lining up with TRBD1. The germline V gene encodes CDR1 SEHNR and CDR2 FQNEAQ (reference sequence). This CDR3 has 13 residues. With 5 bases clipped from V and 6 bases from J, the junction kept 3 bases outside the gene matches. DNA for the CDR3: TGTGCCAGCAGCCAGGGACAGCCCGGGGAGCTGTTTTTT. As protein: CASSQGQPGELFF.

This chain connects TRBV9 to TRBJ2-3; 10 positions match TRBD2. CDR1 and CDR2 from the germline V gene are SGDLS and YYNGEE. The junction had 3 bases not matched to a gene; V was cut back by 0 bases and J by 2 bases. This CDR3 is built from 16 residues. In DNA, the CDR3 is TGTGCCAGCAGCGTAGTTGGGACTAGCGTCACAGATACGCAGTATTTT. Residues: CASSVVGTSVTDTQYF.

The rearrangement links TRBV5-1 to TRBJ2-5; D possibly corresponds to TRBD2 (6 bases). CDR3 size: 13 residues. The ends were cut back, 2 bases at V and 4 bases at J, with 9 bases in the middle. CDR1 is SGHRS and CDR2 is YFSETQ in the germline V gene. As DNA, the CDR3 is TGCGCCAGCAGCTTACGGGAGATAGAGACCCAGTACTTC. Translation: CASSLREIETQYF.

The rearrangement uses TRBV28 and TRBJ1-2, with D hard to call. Germline V gives CDR1 MDHEN, CDR2 SYDVKM. This CDR3 has 13 residues. Trimming cost V 6 bases and J 2 bases, with 10 bases left between them. This CDR3 is CASSPPGNYGYTF. In DNA form, the CDR3 reads TGTGCCAGCAGCCCCCCCGGGAACTATGGCTACACCTTC.

The chain carries TRBV5-1 and TRBJ2-7, with TRBD2 matching over 7 bases. Germline V gene lookup returns CDR1 SGHRS and CDR2 YFSETQ. Trimming at V came to 4 bases and at J to 2 bases, leaving 6 bases not matched to a gene. The CDR3 length is 14 residues. The CDR3 is CASSASGDAYEQYF. CDR3 sequence (DNA): TGCGCCAGCAGCGCTAGCGGAGATGCCTACGAGCAGTACTTC.

This clone has a single count. V usage is TRBV7-3 and J usage is TRBJ2-3; 7 positions agree with TRBD2. The CDR3 is made up of 18 amino acids. Germline lookup yields CDR1 SGHTA and CDR2 FQGTGA. The trim removed 0 bases at V and 0 bases at J, leaving 9 bases unmatched. The DNA for the CDR3 is TGTGCCAGCAGCTTAACGGGTTCCGGGGGAGGGAGCACAGATACGCAGTATTTT. Its protein product is CASSLTGSGGGSTDTQYF.

V and J are TRBV9 and TRBJ2-2; the match to TRBD1 covers 9 bases. Per germline, CDR1 SGDLS and CDR2 YYNGEE. Trimming removed 4 bases from V and 2 bases from J; junction bases left unmatched: 6. The CDR3 runs to 16 residues. The chain's CDR3 is CASSPGQGVNTGELFF. The CDR3 DNA reads TGTGCCAGCAGCCCGGGACAGGGAGTAAACACCGGGGAGCTGTTTTTT.

The CDR3 DNA is TGTGCCAGCAGCCAACTTCCGGCGGGCTCTGGGGCCAACGTCCTGACTTTC. Amino acids: CASSQLPAGSGANVLTF. V usage is TRBV14 and J usage is TRBJ2-6; tentatively, D is TRBD2 (5 bases). The length of the CDR3 is 17 residues. Looked up from germline, CDR1 is SGHDN and CDR2 is FVKESK. Trimming shortened V by 2 bases and J by 0 bases, and 11 bases separated the two germline ends.